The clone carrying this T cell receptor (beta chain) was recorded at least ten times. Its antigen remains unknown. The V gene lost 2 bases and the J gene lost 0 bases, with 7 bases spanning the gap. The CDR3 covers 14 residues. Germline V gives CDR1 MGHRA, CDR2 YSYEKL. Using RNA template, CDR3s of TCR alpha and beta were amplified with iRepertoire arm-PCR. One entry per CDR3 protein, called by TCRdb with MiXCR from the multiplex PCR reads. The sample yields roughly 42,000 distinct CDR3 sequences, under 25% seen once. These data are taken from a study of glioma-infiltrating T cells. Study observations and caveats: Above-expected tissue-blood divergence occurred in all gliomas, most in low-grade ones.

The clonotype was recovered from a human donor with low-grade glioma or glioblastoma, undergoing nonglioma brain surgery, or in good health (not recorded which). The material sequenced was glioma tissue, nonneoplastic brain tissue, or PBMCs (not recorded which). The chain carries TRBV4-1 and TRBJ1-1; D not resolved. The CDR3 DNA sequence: TGCGCCAGCAGCCAACTTACCATGAACACTGAAGCTTTCTTT. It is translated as CASSQLTMNTEAFF.